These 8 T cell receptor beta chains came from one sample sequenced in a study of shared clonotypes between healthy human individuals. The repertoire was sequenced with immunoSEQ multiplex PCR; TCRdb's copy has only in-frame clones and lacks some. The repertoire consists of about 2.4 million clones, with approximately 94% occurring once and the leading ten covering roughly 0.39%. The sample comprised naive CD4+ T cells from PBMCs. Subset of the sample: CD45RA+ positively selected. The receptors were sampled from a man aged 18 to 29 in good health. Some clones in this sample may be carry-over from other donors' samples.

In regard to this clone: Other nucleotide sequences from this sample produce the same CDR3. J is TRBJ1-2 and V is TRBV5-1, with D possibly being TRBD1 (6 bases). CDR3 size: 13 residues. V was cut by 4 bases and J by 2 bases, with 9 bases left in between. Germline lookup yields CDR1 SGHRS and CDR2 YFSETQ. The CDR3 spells CASSLGQNYGYTF. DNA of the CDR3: TGCGCCAGCAGCCTAGGACAGAACTATGGCTACACCTTC.

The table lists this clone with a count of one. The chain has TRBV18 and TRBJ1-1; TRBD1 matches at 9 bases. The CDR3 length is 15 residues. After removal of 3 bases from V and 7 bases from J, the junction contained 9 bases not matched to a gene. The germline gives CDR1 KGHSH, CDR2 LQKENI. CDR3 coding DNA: TGTGCCAGCTCACCCTTCACAGGGGGCGCGAATGAAGCTTTCTTT. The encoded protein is CASSPFTGGANEAFF.

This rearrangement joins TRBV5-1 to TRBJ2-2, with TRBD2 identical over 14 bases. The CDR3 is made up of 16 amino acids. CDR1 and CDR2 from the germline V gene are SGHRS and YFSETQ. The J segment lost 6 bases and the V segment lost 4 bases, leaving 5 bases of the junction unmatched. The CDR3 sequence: CASSMGTSGSAGELFF. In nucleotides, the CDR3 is TGCGCCAGCAGCATGGGGACTAGCGGGAGCGCCGGGGAGCTGTTTTTT.

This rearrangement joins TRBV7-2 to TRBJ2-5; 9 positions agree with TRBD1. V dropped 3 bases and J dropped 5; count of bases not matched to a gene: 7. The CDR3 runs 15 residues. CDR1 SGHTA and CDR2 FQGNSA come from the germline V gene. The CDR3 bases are TGTGCCAGCAGCTTGATGGGACAGGGATGGGAGACCCAGTACTTC. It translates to CASSLMGQGWETQYF.

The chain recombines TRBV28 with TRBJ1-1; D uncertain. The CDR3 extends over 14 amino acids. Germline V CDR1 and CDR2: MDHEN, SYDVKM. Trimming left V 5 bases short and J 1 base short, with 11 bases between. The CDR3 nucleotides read TGTGCCAGCAGTACCCCCTCAACGAACACTGAAGCTTTCTTT. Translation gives CASSTPSTNTEAFF.

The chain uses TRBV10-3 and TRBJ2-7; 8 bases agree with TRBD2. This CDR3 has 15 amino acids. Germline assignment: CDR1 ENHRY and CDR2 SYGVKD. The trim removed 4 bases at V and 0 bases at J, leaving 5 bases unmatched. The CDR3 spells CAISVLAGSSYEQYF. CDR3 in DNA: TGTGCCATCAGTGTTTTAGCGGGAAGCTCCTACGAGCAGTACTTC.

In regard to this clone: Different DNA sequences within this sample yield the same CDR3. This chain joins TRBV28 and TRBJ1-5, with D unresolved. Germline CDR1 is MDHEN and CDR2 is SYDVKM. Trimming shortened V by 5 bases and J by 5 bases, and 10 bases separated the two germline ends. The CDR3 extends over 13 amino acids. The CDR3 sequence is CASSRAGDQPQHF. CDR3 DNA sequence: TGTGCCAGCAGTCGGGCCGGCGATCAGCCCCAGCATTTT. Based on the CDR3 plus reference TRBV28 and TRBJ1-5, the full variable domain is DVKVTQSSRYLVKRTGEKVFLECVQDMDHENMFWYRQDPGLGLRLIYFSYDVKMKEKGDIPEGYSVSREKKERFSLILESASTNQTSMYLCASSRAGDQPQHFGDGTRLSIL.

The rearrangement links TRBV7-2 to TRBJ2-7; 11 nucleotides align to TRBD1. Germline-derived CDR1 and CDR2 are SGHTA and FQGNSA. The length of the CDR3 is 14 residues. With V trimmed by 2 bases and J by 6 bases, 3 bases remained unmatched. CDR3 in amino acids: CASSLRTGGPEQYF. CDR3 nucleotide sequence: TGTGCCAGCAGCTTAAGGACAGGGGGCCCCGAGCAGTACTTC.